The rows below give T cell receptor beta chains drawn from one sample of a study of blood T cell repertoires in COVID-19. TCRdb's table, derived via immunoSEQ multiplex PCR, lists solely in-frame clones and lacks some. The sample contains some 260,000 clones, approximately 79% of which appear only once. The material sequenced was PBMCs or T cells enriched from blood (not recorded which). The receptor source for this set is a man between 25 and 39 years old with acute COVID-19. Both conserved end residues are part of each CDR3. D genes are given only for firm matches. Clone size is not always given. Where it is, it says once, few, many or a class for expanded clones.

CDR3: CASSTLGNQPQHF; DNA: TGTGCCAGCAGCACTCTGGGCAATCAGCCCCAGCATTTT; size: .; V: TRBV6-5; length: 13; D: .; J: TRBJ1-5
CDR3: CASRVSGRVNEQFF; DNA: TGTGCCAGCAGGGTTAGCGGGAGGGTCAATGAGCAGTTCTTC; size: once; V: TRBV2; length: 14; D: TRBD2; J: TRBJ2-1
CDR3: CASSSGGRDWDTQYF; DNA: TGTGCCAGCAGCTCAGGAGGGAGGGACTGGGATACGCAGTATTTT; size: few; V: TRBV5-1; length: 15; D: TRBD2; J: TRBJ2-3
CDR3: CASSLVRTDTQYF; DNA: TGTGCCAGCAGCTTAGTACGGACAGATACGCAGTATTTT; size: .; V: TRBV7-2; length: 13; D: .; J: TRBJ2-3
CDR3: CASSPGTDVPLHF; DNA: TGTGCCAGCAGTCCTGGGACAGACGTACCCCTCCACTTT; size: .; V: TRBV28; length: 13; D: TRBD1; J: TRBJ1-6
CDR3: CASSPWTGGRVSDTGELFF; DNA: TGTGCCAGCAGCCCGTGGACAGGGGGCCGAGTTAGTGACACCGGGGAGCTGTTTTTT; size: once; V: TRBV7-9; length: 19; D: TRBD1; J: TRBJ2-2
CDR3: CASSLTTSGGQETQYF; DNA: TGTGCCAGCAGTCTTACGACTAGCGGGGGCCAAGAGACCCAGTACTTC; size: .; V: TRBV2; length: 16; D: TRBD2; J: TRBJ2-5
CDR3: CASSLSQGRINEKLFF; DNA: TGTGCCAGCAGTCTTTCCCAGGGCCGGATTAATGAAAAACTGTTTTTT; size: .; V: TRBV27; length: 16; D: .; J: TRBJ1-4
CDR3: CASSYGGAGGQPQHF; DNA: TGTGCCAGCAGTTACGGAGGGGCAGGGGGACAGCCCCAGCATTTT; size: .; V: TRBV6-5; length: 15; D: TRBD1; J: TRBJ1-5
CDR3: CASSERVGWDTRTDTQYF; DNA: TGTGCCAGCAGTGAACGCGTCGGTTGGGACACGCGCACAGATACGCAGTATTTT; size: .; V: TRBV6-1; length: 18; D: .; J: TRBJ2-3
CDR3: CASSLLAGGEPEQFF; DNA: TGCGCCAGCAGCTTGCTCGCGGGGGGAGAGCCTGAGCAGTTCTTC; size: .; V: TRBV5-1; length: 15; D: TRBD2; J: TRBJ2-1
CDR3: CASSLDRVGEKLFF; DNA: TGTGCCAGCAGCTTGGACAGGGTCGGTGAAAAACTGTTTTTT; size: .; V: TRBV5-1; length: 14; D: TRBD1; J: TRBJ1-4
CDR3: CASSQDFAGKNEKLFF; DNA: TGTGCCAGCAGCCAAGACTTCGCAGGCAAGAATGAAAAACTGTTTTTT; size: .; V: TRBV4-2; length: 16; D: .; J: TRBJ1-4
CDR3: CATSDNRDFLGLGYTF; DNA: TGTGCCACCAGTGATAACCGGGACTTCCTAGGGTTAGGCTACACCTTC; size: .; V: TRBV24-1; length: 16; D: .; J: TRBJ1-2
CDR3: CASSPGQSYNEQFF; DNA: TGTGCCAGCAGCCCGGGACAGTCCTACAATGAGCAGTTCTTC; size: many; V: TRBV5-4; length: 14; D: TRBD1; J: TRBJ2-1
CDR3: CASSLSTSGVADTQYF; DNA: TGTGCCAGCAGCCTCTCCACTAGCGGGGTAGCAGATACGCAGTATTTT; size: .; V: TRBV3-1/TRBV3-2; length: 16; D: TRBD2; J: TRBJ2-3